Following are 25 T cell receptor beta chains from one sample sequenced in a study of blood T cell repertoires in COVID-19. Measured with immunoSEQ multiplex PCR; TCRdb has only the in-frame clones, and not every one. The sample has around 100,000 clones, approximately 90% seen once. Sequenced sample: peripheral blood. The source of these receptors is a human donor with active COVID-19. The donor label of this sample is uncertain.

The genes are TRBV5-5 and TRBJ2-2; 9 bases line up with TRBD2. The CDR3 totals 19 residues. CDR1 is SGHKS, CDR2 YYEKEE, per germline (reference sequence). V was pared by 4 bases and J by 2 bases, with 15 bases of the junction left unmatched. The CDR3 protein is CASSRRIQAGGLNTGELFF. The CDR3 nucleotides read TGTGCCAGCAGCCGCCGGATTCAAGCGGGGGGACTAAACACCGGGGAGCTGTTTTTT.

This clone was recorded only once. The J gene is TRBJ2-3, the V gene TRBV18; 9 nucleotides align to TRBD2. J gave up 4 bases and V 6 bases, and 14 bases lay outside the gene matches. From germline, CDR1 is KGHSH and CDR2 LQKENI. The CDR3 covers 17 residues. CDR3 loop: CASSQSPAGGQSDTQYF. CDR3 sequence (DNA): TGTGCCAGCTCCCAAAGTCCCGCGGGGGGGCAATCAGATACGCAGTATTTT.

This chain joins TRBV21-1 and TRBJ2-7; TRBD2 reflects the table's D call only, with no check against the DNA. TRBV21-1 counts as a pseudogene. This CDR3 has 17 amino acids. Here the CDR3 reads CASRGGAPRLHSYEQYF. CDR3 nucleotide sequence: TGTGCCAGCAGGGGTGGAGCCCCCCGACTTCACTCCTACGAGCAGTACTTC.

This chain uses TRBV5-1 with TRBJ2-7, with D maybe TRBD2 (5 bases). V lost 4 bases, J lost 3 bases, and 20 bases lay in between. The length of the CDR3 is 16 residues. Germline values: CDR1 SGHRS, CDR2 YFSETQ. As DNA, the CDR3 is TGCGCCAGCAGCCCGTCGGGGTCCACCCCGCTCTACGAGCAGTACTTC. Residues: CASSPSGSTPLYEQYF.

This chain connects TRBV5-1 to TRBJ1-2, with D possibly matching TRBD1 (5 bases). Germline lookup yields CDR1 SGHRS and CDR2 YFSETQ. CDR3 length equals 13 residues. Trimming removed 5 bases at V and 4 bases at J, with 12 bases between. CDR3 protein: CASRPDSIYGYTF. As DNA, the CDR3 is TGCGCCAGCAGACCCGACAGCATCTATGGCTACACCTTC.

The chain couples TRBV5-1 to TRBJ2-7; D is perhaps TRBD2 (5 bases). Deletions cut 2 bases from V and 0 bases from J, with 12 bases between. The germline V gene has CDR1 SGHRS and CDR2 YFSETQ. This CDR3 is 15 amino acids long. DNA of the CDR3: TGCGCCAGCAGCTTCGGCGGGCCTAGCTCCTACGAGCAGTACTTC. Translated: CASSFGGPSSYEQYF.

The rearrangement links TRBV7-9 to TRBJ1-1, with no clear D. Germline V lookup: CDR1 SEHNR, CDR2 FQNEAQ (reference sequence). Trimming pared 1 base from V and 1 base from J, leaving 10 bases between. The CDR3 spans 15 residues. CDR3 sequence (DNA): TGTGCCAGCAGCTTAGGGGCCGAAAGGAACACTGAAGCTTTCTTT. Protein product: CASSLGAERNTEAFF. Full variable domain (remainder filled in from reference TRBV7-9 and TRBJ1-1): DTGVSQNPRHKITKRGQNVTFRCDPISEHNRLYWYRQTLGQGPEFLTYFQNEAQLEKSRLLSDRFSAERPKGSFSTLEIQRTEQGDSAMYLCASSLGAERNTEAFFGQGTRLTVV.

The CDR3 loop is CASSPVAGGPYEQFF. The CDR3 nucleotides are TGTGCCAGCTCACCAGTCGCGGGGGGGCCCTATGAGCAGTTCTTC. J is TRBJ2-1 and V is TRBV18, with TRBD2 matching over 9 bases. The germline gives CDR1 KGHSH, CDR2 LQKENI. The CDR3 sequence is 15 residues long. Unmatched junction bases numbered 7, after V lost 2 bases and J lost 8 bases.

Written as DNA, the CDR3 is TGTGCCATCAGAACCGGAGACGACGAGACCCAGTACTTC. The encoded protein is CAIRTGDDETQYF. The V gene is TRBV10-3, the J gene TRBJ2-5; D call uncertain. In germline, CDR1 is ENHRY, CDR2 SYGVKD. This CDR3 has 13 residues. V lost 6 bases to trimming and J lost 5 bases, with 13 bases between them.

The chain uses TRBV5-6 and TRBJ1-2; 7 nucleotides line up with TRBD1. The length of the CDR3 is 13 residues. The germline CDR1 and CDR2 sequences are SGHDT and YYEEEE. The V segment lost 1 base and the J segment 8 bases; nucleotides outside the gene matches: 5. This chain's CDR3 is CASSLRQGGGYTF. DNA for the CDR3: TGTGCCAGCAGCTTGAGACAGGGTGGAGGCTACACCTTC.

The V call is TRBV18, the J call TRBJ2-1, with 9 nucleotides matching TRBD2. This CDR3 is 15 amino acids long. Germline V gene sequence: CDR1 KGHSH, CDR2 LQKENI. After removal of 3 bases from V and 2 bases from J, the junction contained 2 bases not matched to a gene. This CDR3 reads CASSPGGGAYNEQFF. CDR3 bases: TGTGCCAGCTCACCGGGCGGGGGGGCCTACAATGAGCAGTTCTTC.

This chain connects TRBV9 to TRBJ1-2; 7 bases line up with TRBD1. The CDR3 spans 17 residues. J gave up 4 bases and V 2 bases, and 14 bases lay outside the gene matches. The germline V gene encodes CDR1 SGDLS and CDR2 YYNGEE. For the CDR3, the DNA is TGTGCCAGCAGCGTTGGGGATCAGGGGGGCTCCCTCTATGGCTACACCTTC. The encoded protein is CASSVGDQGGSLYGYTF.

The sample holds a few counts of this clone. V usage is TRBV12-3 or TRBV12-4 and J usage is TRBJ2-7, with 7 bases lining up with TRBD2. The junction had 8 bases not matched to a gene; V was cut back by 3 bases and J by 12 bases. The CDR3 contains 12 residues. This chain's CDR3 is CASSLGEGRWYF. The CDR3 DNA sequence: TGTGCCAGCAGTTTGGGGGAGGGGAGGTGGTACTTC.

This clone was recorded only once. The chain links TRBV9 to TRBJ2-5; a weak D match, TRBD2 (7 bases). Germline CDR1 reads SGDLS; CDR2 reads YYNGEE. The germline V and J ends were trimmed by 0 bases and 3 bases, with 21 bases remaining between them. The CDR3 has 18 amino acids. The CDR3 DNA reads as TGTGCCAGCAGCGTAGATAGAGTAGGGAGGGGGGGCAAAGAGACCCAGTACTTC. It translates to CASSVDRVGRGGKETQYF.

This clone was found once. The CDR3 loop reads CASGTSQAANTGELFF. The CDR3 DNA reads as TGCGCCAGCGGAACAAGCCAGGCTGCGAACACCGGGGAGCTGTTTTTT. The chain links TRBV5-1 to TRBJ2-2; no firm D call. V gave up 7 bases and J gave up 0 bases, with 16 bases separating them. CDR1 is SGHRS and CDR2 is YFSETQ in the germline V gene. This CDR3 has 16 residues.

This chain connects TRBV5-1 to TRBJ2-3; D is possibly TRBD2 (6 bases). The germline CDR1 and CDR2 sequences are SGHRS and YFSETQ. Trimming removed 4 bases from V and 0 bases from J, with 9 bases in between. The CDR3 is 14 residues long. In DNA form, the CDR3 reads TGCGCCAGCAGCGTCGGGGGTAGCACAGATACGCAGTATTTT. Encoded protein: CASSVGGSTDTQYF.

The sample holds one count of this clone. CDR3 nucleotide sequence: TGTGCCAGCAGCCCGGCGGGTTCCTACTATGGCTACACCTTC. It specifies CASSPAGSYYGYTF. V is TRBV11-2 and J is TRBJ1-2; the D is unclear. Germline loops: CDR1 SGHAT, CDR2 FQNNGV. The CDR3 runs 14 residues. Trimming cost V 5 bases and J 3 bases, with 13 bases left between them.

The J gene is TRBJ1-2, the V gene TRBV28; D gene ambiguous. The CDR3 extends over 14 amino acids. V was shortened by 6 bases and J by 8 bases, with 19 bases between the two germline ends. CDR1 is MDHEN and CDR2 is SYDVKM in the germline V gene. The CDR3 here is CASRSAGGFKGYTF. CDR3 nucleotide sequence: TGTGCCAGCAGAAGCGCGGGAGGTTTCAAGGGCTACACCTTC.

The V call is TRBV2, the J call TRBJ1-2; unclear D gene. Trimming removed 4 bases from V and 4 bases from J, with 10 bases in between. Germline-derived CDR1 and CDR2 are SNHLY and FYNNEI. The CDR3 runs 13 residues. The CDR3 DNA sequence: TGTGCCAGCAGTGCCGCCGGTAGCTATGGCTACACCTTC. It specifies CASSAAGSYGYTF.

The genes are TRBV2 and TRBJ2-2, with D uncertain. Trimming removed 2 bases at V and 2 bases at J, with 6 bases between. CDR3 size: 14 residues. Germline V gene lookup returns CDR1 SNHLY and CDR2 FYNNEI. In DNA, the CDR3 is TGTGCCAGCAGTGAATCCACTAACACCGGGGAGCTGTTTTTT. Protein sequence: CASSESTNTGELFF.

DNA for the CDR3: TGTGCCAGTCATATCTCGGGAGGGAACACTGAAGCTTTCTTT. This encodes CASHISGGNTEAFF. The chain joins TRBV18 to TRBJ1-1; D call uncertain. The CDR3 has 14 residues. Per germline, CDR1 KGHSH and CDR2 LQKENI. V was clipped by 9 bases and J by 1 base, with 15 bases between them.

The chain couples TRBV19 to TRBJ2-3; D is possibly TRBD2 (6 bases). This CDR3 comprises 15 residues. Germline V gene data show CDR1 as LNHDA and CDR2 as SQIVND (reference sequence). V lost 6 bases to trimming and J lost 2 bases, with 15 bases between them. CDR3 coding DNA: TGTGCCAGTAGCCACCTGGGGGACTCCACAGATACGCAGTATTTT. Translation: CASSHLGDSTDTQYF. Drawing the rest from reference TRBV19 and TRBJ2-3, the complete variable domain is DGGITQSPKYLFRKEGQNVTLSCEQNLNHDAMYWYRQDPGQGLRLIYYSQIVNDFQKGDIAEGYSVSREKKESFPLTVTSAQKNPTAFYLCASSHLGDSTDTQYFGPGTRLTVL.

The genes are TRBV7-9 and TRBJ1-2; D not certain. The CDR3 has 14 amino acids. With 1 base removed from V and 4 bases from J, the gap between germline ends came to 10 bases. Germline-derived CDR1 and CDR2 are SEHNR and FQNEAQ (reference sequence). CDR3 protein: CASSLVPGPYGYTF. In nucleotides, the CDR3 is TGTGCCAGCAGCTTAGTGCCAGGCCCCTATGGCTACACCTTC.

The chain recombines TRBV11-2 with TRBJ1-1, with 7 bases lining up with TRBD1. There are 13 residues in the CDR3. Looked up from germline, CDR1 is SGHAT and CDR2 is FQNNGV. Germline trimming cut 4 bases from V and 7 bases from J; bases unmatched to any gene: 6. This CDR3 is CASSSDRVGEAFF. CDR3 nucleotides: TGTGCCAGCAGCTCCGACAGGGTGGGTGAAGCTTTCTTT.

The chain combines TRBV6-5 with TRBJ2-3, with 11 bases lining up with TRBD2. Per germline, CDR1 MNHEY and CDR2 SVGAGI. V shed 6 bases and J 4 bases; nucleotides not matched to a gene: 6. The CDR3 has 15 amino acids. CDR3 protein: CASSLASGGPDTQYF. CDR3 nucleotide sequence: TGTGCCAGCAGCCTAGCTAGCGGGGGGCCAGATACGCAGTATTTT.